The 22 T cell receptor beta chains reported below all come from one sample, sequenced in a study of CD8 T cells in ankylosing spondylitis. TCRdb ran MiXCR on the 5' RACE reads and lists one entry per CDR3 protein. Of some 200,000 distinct CDR3 sequences in the sample, approximately 7.4% were seen once. Findings and limits, study-wide: Characteristic of ankylosing spondylitis blood, it appeared, was a TCR beta motif comprising roughly eight highly homologous variants.

These TCRs are of unknown antigen specificity. The specimen sequenced was blood, either unsorted or a sorted T cell fraction (not recorded which). The receptors were sampled from a male donor with ankylosing spondylitis.

For this clonotype: One end of the junction is discordant with germline, which a read error may explain. CDR3 residues: CASSVPDLLF. The CDR3 region has the DNA TGTGCCAGCAGTGTGCCGGACCTCCTCTTC. The genes are TRBV6-1 and TRBJ1-2; no reliable D call. CDR1 is MNHNS, CDR2 SASEGT, per germline. CDR3 length: 10 amino acids.

This clonotype was picked up many times. The rearrangement uses TRBV20-1 and TRBJ1-5; 8 bases are a match to TRBD1. The CDR3 has 13 residues. CDR1 is DFQATT and CDR2 is SNEGSKA in the germline V gene (reference sequence). The V segment lost 5 bases and the J segment 6 bases; nucleotides outside the gene matches: 6. In nucleotides, the CDR3 is TGCAGTGCTTCAGGGGGCTTGGGTCAGCCCCAGCATTTT. This sequence encodes CSASGGLGQPQHF.

The chain employs TRBV19 and TRBJ2-2, with 11 nucleotides matching TRBD1. CDR1 is LNHDA, CDR2 SQIVND, per germline (reference sequence). This CDR3 spans 18 amino acids. Trimming cost V 3 bases and J 5 bases; bases outside gene matches: 11. DNA of the CDR3: TGTGCCAGTAGTATGTGGGTAGGACAGGGGGCCTGGACCGGGGAGCTGTTTTTT. Protein: CASSMWVGQGAWTGELFF.

In this sample, this clonotype turned up a few times. CDR3 in DNA: TGTGCCACCAGTGATTTCCGAGAGAACACAGATACGCAGTATTTT. This translates into CATSDFRENTDTQYF. This chain connects TRBV24-1 to TRBJ2-3; D gene unclear. The CDR3 consists of 15 residues. Germline CDR1 KGHDR, CDR2 SFDVKD. V dropped 1 base and J dropped 2 bases, with 9 bases sitting between them.

The chain employs TRBV6-5 and TRBJ1-2; perhaps TRBD1 as D (5 bases). The CDR3 is 16 amino acids. CDR1 and CDR2 (germline): MNHEY, SVGAGI. The ends were cut back, 0 bases at V and 3 bases at J, with 14 bases in the middle. CDR3 DNA sequence: TGTGCCAGCAGTTACTCTACAGGACTTTTGCACTATGGCTACACCTTC. Its translation is CASSYSTGLLHYGYTF.

This clonotype was recorded many times. The chain combines TRBV7-8 with TRBJ2-4; possibly TRBD1 or TRBD2 for D (5 bases each). Trimming left V 3 bases short and J 1 base short, with 13 bases between. This CDR3 has 16 residues. Germline V lookup: CDR1 SGHVS, CDR2 FQNEAQ. CDR3 coding DNA: TGTGCCAGCAGCTTGGCCGAGGGGCTGGCCAAAAACATTCAGTACTTC. Amino acids: CASSLAEGLAKNIQYF.

This clonotype has a count of ten or more. The genes are TRBV28 and TRBJ2-7; D not certain. The ends were cut back, 3 bases at V and 4 bases at J, with 7 bases in the middle. The CDR3 consists of 12 residues. In germline, CDR1 is MDHEN, CDR2 SYDVKM. The CDR3 nucleotides read TGTGCCAGCAGTTTTTTCGGGTACGAGCAGTACTTC. Amino acids: CASSFFGYEQYF.

The chain is built from TRBV4-3 and TRBJ1-1, with D uncertain. This CDR3 is 16 amino acids long. CDR1 LGHNA and CDR2 YSLEER come from the germline V gene. The germline V and J ends were trimmed by 0 bases and 2 bases, with 13 bases remaining between them. The CDR3 sequence: CASSQDSESHNTEAFF. CDR3 sequence (DNA): TGCGCCAGCAGCCAAGATTCGGAGTCACATAACACTGAAGCTTTCTTT.

This clonotype was found many times. The V call is TRBV4-3, the J call TRBJ1-2; 8 nucleotides match TRBD1. Germline CDR1 is LGHNA and CDR2 is YSLEER. The J segment lost 0 bases and the V segment lost 5 bases, leaving 11 bases of the junction unmatched. The CDR3 sequence is 17 residues long. The CDR3 bases are TGCGCCAGCAGCTCCCAGGACAGGGAACCTCCTAACTATGGCTACACCTTC. Residues: CASSSQDREPPNYGYTF.

This clonotype has ten or more counts. As DNA, the CDR3 is TGCGCCAGCAGCCCTGGACAGGGAGGGAATCAGCCCCAGCATTTT. This encodes CASSPGQGGNQPQHF. This chain connects TRBV5-1 to TRBJ1-5; 8 bases line up with TRBD1. The CDR3 spans 15 residues. The V gene end was trimmed by 4 bases and the J gene end by 4 bases; junction bases not matched to a gene: 7. Germline loops: CDR1 SGHRS, CDR2 YFSETQ.

This chain uses TRBV7-2 with TRBJ2-1; 8 positions match TRBD2. Germline trimming cut 0 bases from V and 10 bases from J; bases unmatched to any gene: 5. There are 14 residues in the CDR3. The germline CDR1 and CDR2 sequences are SGHTA and FQGNSA. The CDR3 DNA follows: TGTGCCAGCAGCTTAGCCCTAGCGGGTCGCGAGCAGTTCTTC. Its translation: CASSLALAGREQFF.

The chain recombines TRBV19 with TRBJ2-2; tentative D call: TRBD1 (6 bases). Germline V gives CDR1 LNHDA, CDR2 SQIVND (reference sequence). V shed 9 bases and J shed 0 bases, with 11 bases lying between them. CDR3 length: 14 amino acids. CDR3 loop: CASGQFPNTGELFF. As DNA, the CDR3 is TGTGCCAGCGGACAGTTCCCGAACACCGGGGAGCTGTTTTTT.

This clonotype was recorded many times. CDR3: CATSSSDSTNTGELFF. The CDR3 DNA follows: TGTGCCACCAGCAGTTCCGACAGCACGAACACCGGGGAGCTGTTTTTT. The chain has TRBV15 and TRBJ2-2, with TRBD1 as a possible D gene (5 bases). The V gene's germline CDR1 is LNHNV and CDR2 YYDKDF (reference sequence). The CDR3 covers 16 residues. Trimming stripped 3 bases from V and 0 bases from J, with 11 bases between.

This clonotype was observed many times. DNA for the CDR3: TGTGCCAGCAGCCTCGACAGGCTCTACGAGCAGTACTTC. Translation gives CASSLDRLYEQYF. This chain links TRBV4-2 with TRBJ2-7; TRBD1 might be the D (6 bases). V gave up 4 bases and J gave up 3 bases, with 10 bases separating them. Germline V CDR1 and CDR2: LGHNA, YNFKEQ. CDR3 length equals 13 residues.

This clonotype appeared many times. This sequence joins TRBV28 and TRBJ2-2; 8 nucleotides align to TRBD2. This CDR3 contains 17 residues. J gave up 0 bases and V 4 bases, and 7 bases lay outside the gene matches. CDR1 and CDR2 (germline): MDHEN, SYDVKM. CDR3 nucleotides: TGTGCCAGCAGTTCCCCCTTGACTAGCGCGAACACCGGGGAGCTGTTTTTT. Residues: CASSSPLTSANTGELFF. The full variable domain, in which reference TRBV28 and TRBJ2-2 provide the parts outside the CDR3, is DVKVTQSSRYLVKRTGEKVFLECVQDMDHENMFWYRQDPGLGLRLIYFSYDVKMKEKGDIPEGYSVSREKKERFSLILESASTNQTSMYLCASSSPLTSANTGELFFGEGSRLTVL.

The V gene is TRBV5-5, the J gene TRBJ2-4; a weak D match, TRBD1 (6 bases). The V gene lost 8 bases and the J gene lost 0 bases, with 12 bases spanning the gap. Germline V gives CDR1 SGHKS, CDR2 YYEKEE (reference sequence). CDR3 length: 14 amino acids. CDR3 nucleotide sequence: TGTGCCAGTTCAGGGGAGCTAGCCAAAAACATTCAGTACTTC. It translates to CASSGELAKNIQYF.

This clonotype showed up many times. The chain recombines TRBV7-6 with TRBJ2-7, with a possible D match to TRBD1 (6 bases). Germline values: CDR1 SGHVS, CDR2 FNYEAQ. This CDR3 comprises 15 residues. Trimming cost V 1 base and J 5 bases, with 15 bases left between them. The CDR3 region is CASSLGQASLHEQYF. In nucleotides, the CDR3 is TGTGCCAGCAGCTTAGGACAGGCATCTCTCCACGAGCAGTACTTC.

This clonotype was counted ten times or more. V usage is TRBV27 and J usage is TRBJ1-1; unclear D gene. Trimming shortened V by 3 bases and J by 0 bases, and 8 bases separated the two germline ends. From germline, CDR1 is MNHEY and CDR2 SMNVEV (reference sequence). The CDR3 totals 14 residues. For the CDR3, the DNA is TGTGCCAGCAGTTTCTTGGGGATGAACACTGAAGCTTTCTTT. It yields the protein CASSFLGMNTEAFF.

This clonotype has at least ten counts. The junction departs from the called germline gene at one end, perhaps through a read error. This chain links TRBV7-7 with TRBJ2-7; no clear D. The CDR3 sequence is 14 residues long. The germline V gene encodes CDR1 SSHAT and CDR2 FNYEAQ (reference sequence). The chain's CDR3 is CASSLGPGSKEQYF. The DNA for the CDR3 is TGTGCTAGCAGCTTAGGGCCCGGTTCTAAGGAGCAGTACTTC.

The gene calls are TRBV7-2 and TRBJ1-2, with D unresolved. V was pared by 1 base and J by 4 bases, with 10 bases between. In germline, CDR1 is SGHTA, CDR2 FQGNSA. The CDR3 loop spans 14 amino acids. The CDR3 reads CASSLVAGGYGYTF. For the CDR3, the DNA is TGTGCCAGCAGCTTAGTTGCGGGAGGCTATGGCTACACCTTC.

The rearrangement joins TRBV20-1 to TRBJ2-7; possible D gene TRBD1, 5 bases. This CDR3 has 16 residues. V lost 0 bases to trimming and J lost 1 base, with 16 bases between them. Germline CDR1 is DFQATT and CDR2 is SNEGSKA (reference sequence). CDR3 amino acids: CSARDQVDGASYEQYF. DNA for the CDR3: TGCAGTGCTAGAGATCAAGTGGATGGGGCTTCCTACGAGCAGTACTTC.

This clonotype was counted many times. The V and J genes are TRBV14 and TRBJ2-5; unclear D gene. This CDR3 contains 14 residues. The ends were cut back, 2 bases at V and 4 bases at J, with 11 bases in the middle. The germline V gene encodes CDR1 SGHDN and CDR2 FVKESK. The chain's CDR3 is CASSQSLLRETQYF. CDR3 coding DNA: TGTGCCAGCAGCCAATCCCTCCTCCGAGAGACCCAGTACTTC.